This record looks at one T cell receptor (beta chain) sequence and its context. Its matching antigen is unknown. The time point is: sample taken at primary tumor resection. Whole RNA was taken from tumor, nontumor lung or frozen PBMC; it was then sequenced unsorted. This specimen comes from a study of spatial heterogeneity in lung cancer. Whole-study context: Across tumor regions, counts of TCR transcripts showed a strong correlation with a T cell module score derived from matched bulk RNA-seq. General observations from the study: Mutation tallies in tumors tracked expanded intratumoral alpha and beta TCR counts.

CDR1 and CDR2 from the germline V gene are SGHDN and FVKESK. This CDR3 has 16 amino acids. The V end was cut by 2 bases, the J end by 1 base, with 14 bases between. From the 5' RACE reads, TCRdb called clonotypes with MiXCR, one entry per CDR3 protein. The top ten clones hold around 7% of a sample with about 24,000 distinct CDR3 sequences, around 8.8% of them seen once. The source of this sequence is a male donor with early-stage non-small cell lung cancer. The sequencing used lung tumor tissue, collected at surgery. V is TRBV14 and J is TRBJ2-5, with D possibly matching TRBD2 (7 bases). As DNA, the CDR3 is TGTGCCAGCAGCCAATGGAGGGGGGGGTCCCAAGAGACCCAGTACTTC. Translation gives CASSQWRGGSQETQYF.